This T cell receptor (beta chain) was captured by sequencing in a study of T cells after yellow fever vaccination. Findings of the study overall: Researchers report a weaker secondary response that nonetheless peaked faster, day 5 versus 15. The appearance of a small share of clonotypes in both CD4 and CD8 compartments was observed.

Only a few counts were recorded for this clonotype. Its antigen remains unknown. Trimming took 3 bases from V and 8 from J; bases not matched to a gene: 12. The CDR3 consists of 16 residues. TCRdb re-called the 5' RACE reads through MiXCR, storing one row per CDR3 protein. The sample lists about 630,000 distinct CDR3 sequences; 10% to 15% were seen once. This TCR was sampled from a man in his thirties or forties who received the YFV17D yellow fever vaccine. This material consisted of PBMCs, taken on the day of the yellow fever booster vaccination. The V gene is TRBV12-3 or TRBV12-4, the J gene TRBJ2-1; 8 bases match TRBD2. CDR3 nucleotides: TGTGCCAGCAGTTTTTTCGTAGGCGGACTAGCACATGAGCAGTTCTTC. It specifies CASSFFVGGLAHEQFF.